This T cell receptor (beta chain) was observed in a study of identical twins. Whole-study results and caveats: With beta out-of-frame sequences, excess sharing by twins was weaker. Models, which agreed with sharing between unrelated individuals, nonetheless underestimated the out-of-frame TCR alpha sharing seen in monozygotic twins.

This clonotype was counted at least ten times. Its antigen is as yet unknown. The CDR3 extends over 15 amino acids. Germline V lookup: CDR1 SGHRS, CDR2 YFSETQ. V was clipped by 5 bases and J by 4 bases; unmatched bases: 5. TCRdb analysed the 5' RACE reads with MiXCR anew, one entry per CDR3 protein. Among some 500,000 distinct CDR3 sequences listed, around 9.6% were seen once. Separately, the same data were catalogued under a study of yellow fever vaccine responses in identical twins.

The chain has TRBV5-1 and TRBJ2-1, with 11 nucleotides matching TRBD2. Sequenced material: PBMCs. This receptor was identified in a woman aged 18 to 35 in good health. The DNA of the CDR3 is TGCGCCAGCAGTGTAGCGGGAGGGCAATACAATGAGCAGTTCTTC. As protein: CASSVAGGQYNEQFF.